Listed below are T cell receptor beta chains from one sample, sequenced in a study. One entry per CDR3 protein, called by TCRdb with MiXCR from the RT-PCR reads. The top ten clones hold roughly 3.9% of a sample with hundreds of thousands of distinct CDR3 sequences, approximately 15% of them seen once. Source material: memory CD4+ T cells from blood. The receptor source for this set is a female donor in good health, serving as a healthy control. CDR3s leave out the opening cysteine and the closing phenylalanine or tryptophan. The order of the fields is V gene, J gene, CDR3 length, CDR3 protein.

TRBV12-5	TRBJ2-2	13	ASGLGASNTGELF
TRBV6-1	TRBJ1-6	13	ASSEPPGANSPLH
TRBV27	TRBJ2-1	14	ASSLSPPESYNEQF
TRBV10-3	TRBJ2-4	14	AISESTSPQGNIQY
TRBV6-5	TRBJ2-7	12	ASRAGTPSYEQY
TRBV7-2	TRBJ1-2	12	ASSPQQGSYGYT
TRBV6-5	TRBJ2-2	15	ASSRTSGRTNTGELF
TRBV30	TRBJ2-1	11	AGYSGRFNEQF
TRBV6-2/TRBV6-3	TRBJ2-5	15	ASSYPKLGRAVETQY
TRBV18	TRBJ1-1	12	ASSPTGPDTEAF
TRBV20-1	TRBJ2-7	18	SARVPTSGPTAGIFYEQY
TRBV20-1	TRBJ2-5	13	SATTPSDFQETQY
TRBV20-1	TRBJ1-1	11	SARGSVYTEAF
TRBV7-9	TRBJ2-6	16	ASSPTTGQFSGANVLT
TRBV11-2	TRBJ2-3	14	ASSGTGIEWTDTQY
TRBV6-6	TRBJ1-1	12	ASSYKGSETEAF
TRBV29-1	TRBJ2-3	11	SAATGYTDTQY
TRBV29-1	TRBJ2-1	14	SVGGSKREGLNEQF
TRBV7-2	TRBJ1-3	12	ASSSRRNGNTIY
TRBV20-1	TRBJ2-1	11	SARGVTYNEQF
TRBV7-2	TRBJ1-6	15	ASSFASGQGAVSPLH
TRBV20-1	TRBJ2-3	13	SAGGPVIDTDTQY
TRBV30	TRBJ2-3	12	AWSVGRNTDTQY
TRBV15	TRBJ1-1	13	ATSRDYTQNTEAF
TRBV12-3/TRBV12-4	TRBJ2-6	15	ASSLSGLGSGANVLT
TRBV5-1	TRBJ2-5	12	ASSLADYRETQY
TRBV2	TRBJ1-1	10	ASRIPGSEAF
TRBV12-3/TRBV12-4	TRBJ1-4	13	ASSSGTGYNEKLF
TRBV7-7	TRBJ2-1	13	ASSLRPGTDNEQF
TRBV20-1	TRBJ2-1	17	SAPSGGVNRQWLTNEQF
TRBV20-1	TRBJ2-1	10	SASIPGSEQF
TRBV4-1	TRBJ2-5	12	ASSREGAFRTQY
TRBV9	TRBJ2-5	12	ASSPTGRSETQY
TRBV27	TRBJ1-2	12	ASSLGAGGDGYT
TRBV15	TRBJ2-1	12	ATSRDYSGDEQF
TRBV5-6	TRBJ1-1	10	ASSWGTGGTF
TRBV7-2	TRBJ2-7	14	ASSLRSPHMGYEQY
TRBV7-2	TRBJ1-1	14	ASSPRAGQLYTEAF
TRBV30	TRBJ2-5	11	AWRLAGEETQY
TRBV5-1	TRBJ1-4	14	ASSLFGEGANEKLF
TRBV18	TRBJ2-5	15	ASSPTTGTGPKETQY
TRBV7-9	TRBJ2-1	11	ASAQDNYNEQF
TRBV20-1	TRBJ2-3	13	SASRRRTITDTQY
TRBV5-4	TRBJ1-5	12	ASSSEEVHQPQH
TRBV20-1	TRBJ2-1	13	SASSGTGGSDEQF
TRBV28	TRBJ1-4	10	ASIGQGEKLF
TRBV10-3	TRBJ1-2	12	ASKTQGELYGYT